The following is a T cell receptor beta chain sequence with its context. Its specificity is not known. Germline lookup yields CDR1 MDHEN and CDR2 SYDVKM. The CDR3 contains 15 residues. V was pared by 4 bases and J by 6 bases, with 7 bases of the junction left unmatched. These data belong to a study of blood T cells in healthy people across ages. Through a sample-barcoded 5' primer and a J-beta primer mix, a second PCR was run for 7 to 11 cycles. Individual samples furnished no less than 3 million CDR3-containing paired-end reads apiece. TCRdb called the 5' RACE reads again in MiXCR, with one record for every CDR3 protein. The table shows fewer than 2,000,000 distinct CDR3 sequences, with approximately 32% occurring only once. Overall study results and limits: TCR beta diversity per million T cells fell roughly linearly with age.

This TCR was recovered from a woman under 40 in good health. This sequence joins TRBV28 and TRBJ1-5, with 9 bases identical to TRBD1. Sequencing used blood. CDR3 in amino acids: CASSSGQGRFQPQHF. In DNA form, the CDR3 reads TGTGCCAGCAGTTCGGGACAGGGCCGGTTTCAGCCCCAGCATTTT.